Sequencing of this T cell receptor beta chain was carried out in a study of Graves' ophthalmopathy and Graves' hyperthyroidism. This clonotype has at least ten counts. Researchers took RNA transcripts and amplified TCR beta CDR3 regions from them. The first-round RT-PCR employed HTBI primers together with the Qiagen OneStep RT-PCR kit. A multiplex PCR was then performed as the second round. TCRdb reprocessed the multiplex PCR reads with MiXCR, giving one entry per CDR3 protein. The sample has about 150,000 distinct CDR3 sequences; approximately 38% are singletons. CDR3 length: 15 residues. CDR1 and CDR2 from the germline V gene are SGHRS and YFSETQ. With 5 bases removed from V and 2 bases from J, the gap between germline ends came to 16 bases.

The receptor comes from a woman in her forties with Graves' ophthalmopathy. The V gene is TRBV5-1, the J gene TRBJ1-2; the D gene is possibly TRBD1 (6 bases). The sample consisted of peripheral blood. CDR3 DNA: TGCGCCAGCAGGGATTTACAGGGATCCAACTATGGCTACACCTTC. It codes for CASRDLQGSNYGYTF.